The 9 T cell receptor beta chains below come from one sample, sequenced in a study of blood T cell dynamics during melanoma immunotherapy. Indicated time point: week 3, after first cycle of checkpoint inhibitor. Assay used: immunoSEQ multiplex PCR; TCRdb lists only in-frame clones, some missing. The repertoire holds 15,000 to 20,000 clones, with about 94% as singletons. The source was effector memory CD8+ T cells from blood, collected from a patient treated with checkpoint blockade. These receptor sequences come from a human donor with melanoma.

This clone was seen only once. V is TRBV5-1 and J is TRBJ2-1; the D call may be TRBD1 or TRBD2 (5 bases each). Per germline, CDR1 SGHRS and CDR2 YFSETQ. V was shortened by 5 bases and J by 2 bases, with 14 bases between the two germline ends. CDR3 length equals 15 residues. Here the CDR3 DNA reads TGCGCCAGCAGAAGAACAACGGGGCCCTACAATGAGCAGTTCTTC. Its protein product is CASRRTTGPYNEQFF.

The chain recombines TRBV9 with TRBJ2-3, with D hard to call. CDR1 is SGDLS, CDR2 YYNGEE, per germline. Trimming removed 2 bases at V and 4 bases at J, with 11 bases between. The CDR3 covers 14 residues. The CDR3 DNA follows: TGTGCCAGCAGCGTCCCCCCCGCCCCAGATACGCAGTATTTT. Its protein is CASSVPPAPDTQYF.

The gene calls are TRBV2 and TRBJ2-3, with D perhaps matching TRBD1 or TRBD2 (5 bases each). The germline gives CDR1 SNHLY, CDR2 FYNNEI. The CDR3 is 12 amino acids. Trimming shortened V by 7 bases and J by 5 bases, and 10 bases separated the two germline ends. CDR3 DNA sequence: TGTGCCAGCATACTGGGGGAAGATACGCAGTATTTT. Residues: CASILGEDTQYF.

The chain recombines TRBV6-1 with TRBJ2-7; the D gene is possibly TRBD2 (5 bases). Deletions cut 2 bases from V and 3 bases from J, with 11 bases between. Germline assignment: CDR1 MNHNS and CDR2 SASEGT. The CDR3 covers 14 residues. The CDR3 coding sequence is TGTGCCAGCAGTGAATGGACTGTAATCTACGAGCAGTACTTC. Its translation is CASSEWTVIYEQYF.

The chain carries TRBV4-1 and TRBJ2-7; D remains unclear. V lost 0 bases and J lost 2, with 8 bases in between. Germline V gene sequence: CDR1 MGHRA, CDR2 YSYEKL. This CDR3 is 14 amino acids long. This CDR3 reads CASSQETVAYEQYF. CDR3 bases: TGCGCCAGCAGCCAAGAGACGGTGGCCTACGAGCAGTACTTC.

The chain joins TRBV9 to TRBJ2-3; tentative D call: TRBD2 (5 bases). CDR3 length: 16 residues. V was trimmed by 3 bases and J by 0 bases, leaving 14 bases between them. CDR1 is SGDLS, CDR2 YYNGEE, per germline. The CDR3 bases are TGTGCCAGCAGCGAGAGTAGCGTATCTAGCACAGATACGCAGTATTTT. As protein: CASSESSVSSTDTQYF.

The J gene is TRBJ2-1, the V gene TRBV11-1; 7 nucleotides match TRBD2. Germline values: CDR1 SGHAT, CDR2 FQDESV (reference sequence). Trimming cost V 0 bases and J 3 bases; bases outside gene matches: 5. CDR3 length: 16 amino acids. Here the CDR3 reads CASSLASSGDYNEQFF. The DNA of the CDR3 is TGTGCCAGCAGCTTAGCATCGAGCGGGGACTACAATGAGCAGTTCTTC.

This rearrangement joins TRBV6-6 to TRBJ1-4; the match to TRBD1 covers 8 bases. CDR1 is MNHNY, CDR2 SVGAGI, per germline (reference sequence). The CDR3 loop spans 14 amino acids. V was clipped by 5 bases and J by 7 bases; unmatched bases: 6. CDR3 in amino acids: CASSDRGLREKLFF. The CDR3 DNA reads as TGTGCCAGCAGTGACAGGGGTTTACGTGAAAAACTGTTTTTT.

V usage is TRBV7-8 and J usage is TRBJ1-5, with D unresolved. Germline V gene sequence: CDR1 SGHVS, CDR2 FQNEAQ. CDR3 length equals 14 residues. Trimming pared 1 base from V and 10 bases from J, leaving 14 bases between. In DNA form, the CDR3 reads TGTGCCAGCAGCTTAGACCGGAGTGCGGAACCCCAGCATTTT. Translating gives CASSLDRSAEPQHF.